This TCR beta chain stems from a study of blood T cell repertoires in COVID-19. Germline lookup yields CDR1 PRHDT and CDR2 FYEKMQ (reference sequence). This CDR3 region has 17 residues. With V trimmed by 4 bases and J by 0 bases, 8 bases remained unmatched. Each recovered donor of Cohort 3 presented with two negative PCRs, clearance, or symptom resolution. Produced via immunoSEQ multiplex PCR; TCRdb's table is partial and in-frame only. Here the sample spans about 440,000 clones, about nine tenths being singletons. This TCR derives from a man in his late teens or twenties who had recovered from COVID-19. This chain uses TRBV13 with TRBJ1-4; TRBD1 matches 7 bases. Sequencing input: PBMCs or T cells enriched from blood (not recorded which). CDR3 coding DNA: TGTGCCAGCAGCTCTAAACAGGGGCCGGCAACTAATGAAAAACTGTTTTTT. This codes for CASSSKQGPATNEKLFF.